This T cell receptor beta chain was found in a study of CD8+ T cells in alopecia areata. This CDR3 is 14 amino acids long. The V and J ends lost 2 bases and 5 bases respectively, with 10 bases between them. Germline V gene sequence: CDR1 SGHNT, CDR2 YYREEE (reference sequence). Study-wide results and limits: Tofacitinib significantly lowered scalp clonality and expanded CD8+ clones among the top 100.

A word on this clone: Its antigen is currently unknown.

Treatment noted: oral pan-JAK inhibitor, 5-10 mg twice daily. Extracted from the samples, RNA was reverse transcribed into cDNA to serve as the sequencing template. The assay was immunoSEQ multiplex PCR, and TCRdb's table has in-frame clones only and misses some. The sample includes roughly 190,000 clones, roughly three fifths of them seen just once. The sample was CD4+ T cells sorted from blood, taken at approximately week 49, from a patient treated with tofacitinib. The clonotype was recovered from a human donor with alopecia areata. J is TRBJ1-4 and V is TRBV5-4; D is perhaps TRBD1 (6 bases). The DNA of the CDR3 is TGTGCCAGCAGCTTACAGGGTCGAAATGAAAAACTGTTTTTT. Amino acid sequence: CASSLQGRNEKLFF.